This entry concerns a single T cell receptor (beta chain). Germline V CDR1 and CDR2: MNHEY, SMNVEV (reference sequence). Losses at the gene ends were 5 bases for V and 4 bases for J; bases not matched to a gene: 14. The CDR3 runs 17 residues. The data were taken from a study of technical replicates of blood from several donors. Data came from immunoSEQ multiplex PCR; TCRdb stores just in-frame clones and leaves some out. Of about 66,000 clones listed, 85% to 90% were seen once; the top ten hold 4.6%. The clonotype was recovered from a human donor in good health. Some clones in this sample may be carry-over from other donors' samples. The material sequenced was PBMCs. This chain links TRBV27 with TRBJ2-7, with 10 bases fitting TRBD1. As DNA, the CDR3 is TGTGCCAGCAGTCCGAGGACAGGGGGTTCTCGGTCTTACGAGCAGTACTTC. Its protein product is CASSPRTGGSRSYEQYF.